This section outlines one T cell receptor (beta chain) sequence together with its context. Other nucleotide sequences in the sample specify the same CDR3. These data are taken from a study of blood T cell repertoires in COVID-19. Whole-study context: The study drew acute and convalescent COVID-19 samples from the United States, Italy and Spain.

CDR3 size: 13 residues. Germline values: CDR1 KGHSH, CDR2 LQKENI. With 3 bases removed from V and 5 bases from J, the gap between germline ends came to 10 bases. Authors' data handling: For nucleated cells, counts were estimated from reference gene primer amplification. Profiling relied on immunoSEQ multiplex PCR, and the TCRdb table lists in-frame clones only, not all of them. Clonal size and the V and J genes are those of that table, whereas D and trimming came from the DNA. The table records about 300,000 clones, about nine tenths of them present only once. Individuals drawn from 24 US areas were roughly 18 to 89 years old. Participant-reported clinical history was the basis for cohort assignment.

V is TRBV18 and J is TRBJ1-1, with no clear D. This sequence originates from a man aged 30-40 years who had recovered from COVID-19. The sequenced material came from PBMCs or T cells enriched from blood (not recorded which). CDR3 DNA sequence: TGTGCCAGCTCACCTCTGACGGGAACTGAAGCTTTCTTT. This gives the protein CASSPLTGTEAFF.